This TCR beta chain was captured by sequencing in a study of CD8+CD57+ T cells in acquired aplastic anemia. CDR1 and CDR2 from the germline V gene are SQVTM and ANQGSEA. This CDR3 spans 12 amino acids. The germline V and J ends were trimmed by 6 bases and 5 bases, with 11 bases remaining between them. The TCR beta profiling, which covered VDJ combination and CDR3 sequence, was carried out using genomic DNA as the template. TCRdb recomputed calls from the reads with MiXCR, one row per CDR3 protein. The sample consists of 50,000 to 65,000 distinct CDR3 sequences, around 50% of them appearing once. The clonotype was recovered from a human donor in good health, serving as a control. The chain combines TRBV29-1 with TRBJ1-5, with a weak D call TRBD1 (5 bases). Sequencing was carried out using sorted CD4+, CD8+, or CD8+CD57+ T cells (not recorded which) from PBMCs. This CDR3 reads CSVRGPHQPQHF. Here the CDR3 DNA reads TGCAGCGTGAGGGGACCCCATCAGCCCCAGCATTTT.